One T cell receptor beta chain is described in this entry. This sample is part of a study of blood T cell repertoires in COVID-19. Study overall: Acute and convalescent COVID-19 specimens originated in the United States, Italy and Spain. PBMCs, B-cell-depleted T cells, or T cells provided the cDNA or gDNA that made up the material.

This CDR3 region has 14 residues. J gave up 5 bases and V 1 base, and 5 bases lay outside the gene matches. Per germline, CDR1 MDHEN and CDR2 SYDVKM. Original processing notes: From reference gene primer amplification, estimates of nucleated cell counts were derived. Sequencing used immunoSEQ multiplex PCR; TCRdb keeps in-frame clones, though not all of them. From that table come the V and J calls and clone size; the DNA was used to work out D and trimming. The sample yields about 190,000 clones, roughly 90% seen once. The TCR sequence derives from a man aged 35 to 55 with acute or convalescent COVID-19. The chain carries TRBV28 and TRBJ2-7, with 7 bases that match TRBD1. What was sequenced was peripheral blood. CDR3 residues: CASSLSQGVDEQYF. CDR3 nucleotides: TGTGCCAGCAGTTTATCGCAGGGGGTCGACGAGCAGTACTTC.